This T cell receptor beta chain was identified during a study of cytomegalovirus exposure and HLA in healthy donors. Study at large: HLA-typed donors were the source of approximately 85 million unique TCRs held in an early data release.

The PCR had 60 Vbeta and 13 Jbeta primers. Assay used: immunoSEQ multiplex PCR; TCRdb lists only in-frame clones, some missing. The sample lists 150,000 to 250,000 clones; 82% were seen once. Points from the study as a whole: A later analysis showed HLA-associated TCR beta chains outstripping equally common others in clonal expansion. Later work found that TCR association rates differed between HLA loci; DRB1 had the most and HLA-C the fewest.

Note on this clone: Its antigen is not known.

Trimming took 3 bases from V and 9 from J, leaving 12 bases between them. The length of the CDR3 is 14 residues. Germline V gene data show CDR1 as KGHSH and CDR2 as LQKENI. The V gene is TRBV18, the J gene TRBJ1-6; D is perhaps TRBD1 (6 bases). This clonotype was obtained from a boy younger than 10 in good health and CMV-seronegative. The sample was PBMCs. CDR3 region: CASSPYRGGSPLHF. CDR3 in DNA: TGTGCCAGCTCACCTTACAGAGGGGGTTCACCCCTCCACTTT.